The subject of this entry is one T cell receptor (beta chain). Method: immunoSEQ multiplex PCR; TCRdb's copy keeps in-frame clones and lacks some. The sample lists 150,000 to 200,000 clones; about nine tenths were seen once. This sample stems from a study of control samples from healthy donors and cancer patients. Trimming cost V 0 bases and J 0 bases, with 15 bases left between them. The CDR3 is made up of 18 amino acids. The germline gives CDR1 SGHKS, CDR2 YYEKEE (reference sequence). The chain joins TRBV5-5 to TRBJ1-4, with D unresolved. The sequence derives from a woman aged 30 to 39 in good health. Source material: blood. The CDR3 DNA reads as TGTGCCAGCAGCTTGGTTGTGGCCACCCTTGCAACTAATGAAAAACTGTTTTTT. Its protein is CASSLVVATLATNEKLFF.